These 29 T cell receptor beta chains were sequenced from one sample in a study of blood T cell repertoires in COVID-19 (dated by TCRdb to 2020 to 2022). Library preparation employed the immunoSEQ multiplex PCR assay. TCRdb carries this immuneACCESS record with in-frame sequences only. Its versions omit some clonotypes, under half of them owing to an unresolved V gene in the studies checked, with the rest unexplained. The sample table shows some 100,000 clones, and roughly nine tenths are seen once. The top ten hold approximately 8% of the sample. What was sequenced was peripheral blood. Receptor source: a man in his 70s who had recovered from COVID-19.

This chain connects TRBV28 to TRBJ2-7, with D perhaps TRBD1 (5 bases). This CDR3 has 16 residues. V lost 6 bases, J lost 2 bases, and 20 bases lay in between. Germline V lookup: CDR1 MDHEN, CDR2 SYDVKM. The CDR3 DNA is TGTGCCAGCAGGAACCGGAAGGAACAGGAAACCTACGAGCAGTACTTC. Translated, it gives CASRNRKEQETYEQYF.

This clone was counted only a few times. This rearrangement joins TRBV28 to TRBJ1-1, with 7 bases that match TRBD1. Germline CDR1 is MDHEN and CDR2 is SYDVKM. This CDR3 is built from 16 residues. Germline trimming cut 4 bases from V and 0 bases from J; bases unmatched to any gene: 8. CDR3 residues: CASSWRRGKLNTEAFF. In DNA form, the CDR3 reads TGTGCCAGCAGTTGGCGCAGGGGGAAGTTGAACACTGAAGCTTTCTTT.

This chain uses TRBV19 with TRBJ2-7; D gene unclear. The CDR3 loop spans 12 amino acids. Germline V CDR1 and CDR2: LNHDA, SQIVND (reference sequence). V dropped 4 bases and J dropped 7 bases, with 11 bases sitting between them. The CDR3 protein is CASSTRTEEQYF. CDR3 sequence (DNA): TGTGCCAGTAGTACCCGTACGGAGGAGCAGTACTTC.

This chain connects TRBV28 to TRBJ2-5; 8 positions match TRBD1. The CDR3 runs to 17 residues. V lost 3 bases, J lost 1 base, and 10 bases stayed unmatched. CDR1 is MDHEN and CDR2 is SYDVKM in the germline V gene. The CDR3 bases are TGTGCCAGCAGTTTGGGGACAGGAGCGGTGGGCCAAGAGACCCAGTACTTC. Translation gives CASSLGTGAVGQETQYF.

The V and J genes are TRBV2 and TRBJ2-7; perhaps TRBD2 as D (7 bases). Germline loops: CDR1 SNHLY, CDR2 FYNNEI. CDR3 length equals 13 residues. The CDR3 nucleotides are TGTGTGACGAGGGAGGGGGTCTACAGTGAGCAGTACTTC. This codes for CVTREGVYSEQYF.

The chain has TRBV29-1 and TRBJ2-3; D may be TRBD1 (6 bases). Germline-derived CDR1 and CDR2 are SQVTM and ANQGSEA. V lost 4 bases, J lost 10 bases, and 15 bases lay in between. The CDR3 has 12 residues. The CDR3 DNA follows: TGCAGCGTTGGGTGGGGGCTGGACTCGCAGTATTTT. Translating it yields CSVGWGLDSQYF.

In DNA, the CDR3 is TGTGCCAGCAGCCAAGATTGGTTGTTAGTCTACGAGCAGTACTTC. As protein: CASSQDWLLVYEQYF. The gene calls are TRBV3-1 (or the pseudogene TRBV3-2) and TRBJ2-7; no reliable D call. V lost 0 bases, J lost 3 bases, and 12 bases lay in between. CDR1 is LGHDT and CDR2 is YNNKEL in the germline V gene (reference sequence). The CDR3 has 15 residues.

V is TRBV18 and J is TRBJ2-1, with a possible D match to TRBD2 (6 bases). The V end was cut by 7 bases, the J end by 7 bases, with 17 bases between. This CDR3 region has 14 residues. Germline V lookup: CDR1 KGHSH, CDR2 LQKENI. The CDR3 is CASLRDVLLNEQFF. The CDR3 DNA is TGTGCCAGCTTGCGGGATGTCCTGCTGAATGAGCAGTTCTTC.

The rearrangement joins TRBV20-1 to TRBJ1-2, with 7 bases aligning to TRBD1. V gave up 6 bases and J gave up 5 bases; unmatched junction bases: 3. Germline values: CDR1 DFQATT, CDR2 SNEGSKA (reference sequence). This CDR3 has 11 amino acids. The CDR3 here is CSARGQYGYTF. In DNA form, the CDR3 reads TGCAGTGCCCGGGGACAGTATGGCTACACCTTC.

This clone was seen more than once but under ten times. The J gene is TRBJ2-1, the V gene TRBV5-4, with a tentative D call TRBD2 (6 bases). Germline CDR1 and CDR2: SGHNT and YYREEE (reference sequence). The CDR3 sequence is 16 residues long. V shed 1 base and J shed 2 bases, with 13 bases lying between them. CDR3 protein: CASSLLERVAYNEQFF. The CDR3 DNA reads as TGTGCCAGCAGCTTGCTCGAGCGGGTAGCCTACAATGAGCAGTTCTTC.

This sequence joins TRBV7-2 and TRBJ2-5, with 11 nucleotides matching TRBD1. Germline V gives CDR1 SGHTA, CDR2 FQGNSA. J lost 5 bases, V lost 4 bases, and 3 bases had no gene match. The CDR3 sequence is 14 residues long. CDR3 amino acids: CASSWDRGLETQYF. The CDR3 DNA is TGTGCCAGCAGCTGGGACAGGGGGTTGGAGACCCAGTACTTC.

The V gene is TRBV13, the J gene TRBJ2-5; 8 positions match TRBD1. The CDR3 is 17 residues long. Germline assignment: CDR1 PRHDT and CDR2 FYEKMQ (reference sequence). After removal of 4 bases from V and 0 bases from J, the junction contained 10 bases not matched to a gene. This CDR3 reads CASSSGAGTGDQETQYF. DNA of the CDR3: TGTGCCAGCAGCTCCGGGGCCGGGACAGGAGACCAAGAGACCCAGTACTTC.

As for this clone: Since a much larger clone is just one base distant, this may be a read error. The chain carries TRBV6-2 or TRBV6-3 and TRBJ1-5; the D gene is possibly TRBD1 (5 bases). The CDR3 totals 14 residues. Germline CDR1 reads MNHEY; CDR2 reads SVGEGT. Between the trimmed V and J ends, which lost 6 bases and 0 bases, there was a span of 9 bases. CDR3 sequence: CASSRQYSNQPQHF. CDR3 nucleotides: TGTGCCAGCAGCAGACAGTATAGCAATCAGCCCCAGCATTTT.

This CDR3 is CASSLFSGTEAFF. The CDR3 nucleotides are TGTGCCAGCAGTTTATTTTCCGGGACTGAAGCTTTCTTT. J is TRBJ1-1 and V is TRBV28; D is unclear. The CDR3 loop spans 13 amino acids. The germline V gene has CDR1 MDHEN and CDR2 SYDVKM. Trimming removed 1 base at V and 5 bases at J, with 8 bases between. The full variable domain, completed using reference TRBV28 and TRBJ1-1, is DVKVTQSSRYLVKRTGEKVFLECVQDMDHENMFWYRQDPGLGLRLIYFSYDVKMKEKGDIPEGYSVSREKKERFSLILESASTNQTSMYLCASSLFSGTEAFFGQGTRLTVV.

The chain has TRBV30 and TRBJ2-5, with 7 positions matching TRBD2. The CDR3 length is 15 residues. The germline gives CDR1 GTSNPN, CDR2 SVGIG (reference sequence). V shed 4 bases and J 0 bases; nucleotides not matched to a gene: 8. CDR3 nucleotide sequence: TGTGCCTGGACCCGGGGACTACCGTACCAAGAGACCCAGTACTTC. This gives the protein CAWTRGLPYQETQYF.

This clone was counted a single time. The chain couples TRBV29-1 to TRBJ2-7, with 14 bases fitting TRBD2. V lost 2 bases and J lost 2; bases outside the gene matches: 5. Germline-derived CDR1 and CDR2 are SQVTM and ANQGSEA. This CDR3 spans 16 amino acids. Written as DNA, the CDR3 is TGCAGCGTTGAAAGACTAGCGGGAGGGCCGGCCTACGAGCAGTACTTC. This gives the protein CSVERLAGGPAYEQYF.

V and J are TRBV4-3 and TRBJ2-7, with D unclear. CDR3 size: 15 residues. The germline gives CDR1 LGHNA, CDR2 YSLEER. V was clipped by 4 bases and J by 0 bases, with 13 bases between them. The DNA for the CDR3 is TGCGCCAGCAGCCCGATGGCAGGCAGCTCCTACGAGCAGTACTTC. This sequence encodes CASSPMAGSSYEQYF.

This rearrangement joins TRBV5-5 to TRBJ2-7; TRBD2 matches 9 bases. The V and J ends lost 1 base and 3 bases, in that order; junction bases with no gene match: 5. The length of the CDR3 is 15 residues. Germline loops: CDR1 SGHKS, CDR2 YYEKEE (reference sequence). CDR3 loop: CASSLNPSGNYEQYF. Here the CDR3 DNA reads TGTGCCAGCAGCTTGAACCCTAGCGGGAACTACGAGCAGTACTTC.

CDR3 sequence (DNA): TGTGCCAGCAGACTCGGGCCCGCTCAAACGGGAGTGTCCTACAATGAGCAGTTCTTC. It is translated as CASRLGPAQTGVSYNEQFF. This chain joins TRBV27 and TRBJ2-1; D possibly corresponds to TRBD2 (6 bases). V was clipped by 6 bases and J by 1 base, with 25 bases between them. The CDR3 length is 19 residues. Germline CDR1 reads MNHEY; CDR2 reads SMNVEV (reference sequence).

V gene TRBV7-8 combines with J gene TRBJ1-2, with D unclear. This CDR3 is built from 12 residues. With 3 bases removed from V and 4 bases from J, the gap between germline ends came to 6 bases. The germline V gene encodes CDR1 SGHVS and CDR2 FQNEAQ. The CDR3 loop reads CASSFVRYGYTF. In DNA, the CDR3 is TGTGCCAGCAGCTTTGTGCGCTATGGCTACACCTTC.

This clone has only a few counts. The chain has TRBV5-1 and TRBJ1-3; D uncertain. CDR1 and CDR2 from the germline V gene are SGHRS and YFSETQ. The CDR3 consists of 16 residues. Trimming left V 0 bases short and J 4 bases short, with 14 bases between. In DNA form, the CDR3 reads TGCGCCAGCAGCTTGGGGGCAGGTTTTGAAGGAAACACCATATATTTT. This codes for CASSLGAGFEGNTIYF.

The chain carries TRBV5-1 and TRBJ2-1; the match to TRBD2 covers 8 bases. Germline V gives CDR1 SGHRS, CDR2 YFSETQ. There are 15 residues in the CDR3. After removal of 0 bases from V and 5 bases from J, the junction contained 4 bases not matched to a gene. CDR3 coding DNA: TGCGCCAGCAGCTTGGCCGGGAGGGAGGACAATGAGCAGTTCTTC. Residues: CASSLAGREDNEQFF.

The chain employs TRBV28 and TRBJ1-4, with a tentative D call TRBD1 (6 bases). V gave up 2 bases and J gave up 7 bases, with 11 bases separating them. CDR1 is MDHEN, CDR2 SYDVKM, per germline. This CDR3 has 14 residues. The CDR3 bases are TGTGCCAGCAGTTTAGGGGGCGGGGGTGAAAAACTGTTTTTT. This encodes CASSLGGGGEKLFF.

This clone was picked up one time. J is TRBJ1-6 and V is TRBV20-1; D is unclear. CDR1 and CDR2 from the germline V gene are DFQATT and SNEGSKA (reference sequence). Trimming shortened V by 1 base and J by 13 bases, and 8 bases separated the two germline ends. The CDR3 sequence is 11 residues long. The CDR3 spells CSARGPSPLHF. The CDR3 nucleotides are TGCAGTGCTAGAGGGCCGTCGCCCCTCCACTTT.

CDR3 sequence: CASSAQGTNEKLFF. The CDR3 nucleotides read TGTGCCAGCAGCGCACAGGGGACTAATGAAAAACTGTTTTTT. This chain links TRBV9 with TRBJ1-4; 7 bases line up with TRBD1. V was clipped by 3 bases and J by 2 bases; unmatched bases: 1. Looked up from germline, CDR1 is SGDLS and CDR2 is YYNGEE. The CDR3 spans 14 residues.

The genes are TRBV6-5 and TRBJ1-2; 8 bases are a match to TRBD1. Germline lookup yields CDR1 MNHEY and CDR2 SVGAGI. The CDR3 consists of 13 residues. After removal of 6 bases from V and 7 bases from J, the junction contained 7 bases not matched to a gene. The CDR3 spells CASSLPGQAGYTF. The DNA of the CDR3 is TGTGCCAGCAGCCTACCGGGACAGGCTGGCTACACCTTC.

The chain is built from TRBV12-3 or TRBV12-4 and TRBJ1-2; D perhaps matches TRBD1 (5 bases). The CDR3 extends over 13 amino acids. V was trimmed by 1 base and J by 5 bases, leaving 8 bases between them. The CDR3 is CASSLVGEYGYTF. The CDR3 coding sequence is TGTGCCAGCAGTTTAGTAGGGGAATATGGCTACACCTTC.

The chain employs TRBV7-7 and TRBJ2-5, with D possibly being TRBD2 (6 bases). CDR1 and CDR2 (germline): SSHAT, FNYEAQ (reference sequence). This CDR3 contains 15 residues. Trimming removed 1 base at V and 2 bases at J, with 11 bases between. The CDR3 nucleotides are TGTGCCAGCAGCTTAGGCGGGACTCCTCAAGAGACCCAGTACTTC. This gives the protein CASSLGGTPQETQYF.

The chain combines TRBV4-2 with TRBJ2-1, with TRBD2 as a possible D gene (5 bases). The germline V gene encodes CDR1 LGHNA and CDR2 YNFKEQ. There are 17 residues in the CDR3. V dropped 3 bases and J dropped 5 bases, with 20 bases sitting between them. CDR3 DNA sequence: TGTGCCAGCAGCCATCCCGCCGGGCTAGGGAGTAACAATGAGCAGTTCTTC. Translating gives CASSHPAGLGSNNEQFF.